The clone carrying this T cell receptor (beta chain) was recorded at least ten times. Unmatched junction bases numbered 3, after V lost 5 bases and J lost 7 bases. The CDR3 consists of 12 residues. These data are taken from a study of response to subunit inactivated influenza vaccine. MiXCR, run by TCRdb on the RT-PCR reads, gives a single entry per CDR3 protein. The sample consists of about 620,000 distinct CDR3 sequences, approximately 10% of them appearing once. These same data were also listed under a study on T cells expressing NK-cell markers. That source notes: Template switching by 5'RACE with UMIs generated the TCR beta cDNA. The eight sequenced donors comprised seven who were HCMV-seropositive and one who was seronegative. Dominance of the CD3+CD56-NKG2C+ fraction by these clonotypes also held in several donors.

This receptor was taken from a man aged 50-59 years who received an inactivated influenza vaccine. The chain is built from TRBV12-3 or TRBV12-4 and TRBJ1-1; 8 bases match TRBD1. Here the sequenced sample was PBMCs from blood, taken on the day of vaccination. The CDR3 sequence is CASSPTGGEAFF. The CDR3 DNA sequence: TGTGCCAGCAGTCCTACAGGGGGTGAAGCTTTCTTT.